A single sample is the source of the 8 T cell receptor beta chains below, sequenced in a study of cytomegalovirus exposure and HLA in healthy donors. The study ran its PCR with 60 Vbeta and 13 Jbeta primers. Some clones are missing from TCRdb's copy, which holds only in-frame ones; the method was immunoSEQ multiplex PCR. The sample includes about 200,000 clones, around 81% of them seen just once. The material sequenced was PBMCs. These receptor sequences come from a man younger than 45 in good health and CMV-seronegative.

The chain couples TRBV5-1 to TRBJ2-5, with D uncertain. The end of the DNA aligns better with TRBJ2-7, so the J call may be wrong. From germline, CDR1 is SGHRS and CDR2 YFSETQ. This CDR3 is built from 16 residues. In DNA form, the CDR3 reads TGCGCCAGCAGCTTGGACGGCAGCCCTAGCTCCTACGAGCAGTACTTC. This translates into CASSLDGSPSSYEQYF.

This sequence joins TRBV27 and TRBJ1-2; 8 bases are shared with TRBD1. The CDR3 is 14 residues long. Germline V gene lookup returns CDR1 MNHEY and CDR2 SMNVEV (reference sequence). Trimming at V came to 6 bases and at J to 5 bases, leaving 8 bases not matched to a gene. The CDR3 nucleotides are TGTGCCAGCAGCCCCTTGGACAGGGATTATGGCTACACCTTC. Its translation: CASSPLDRDYGYTF.

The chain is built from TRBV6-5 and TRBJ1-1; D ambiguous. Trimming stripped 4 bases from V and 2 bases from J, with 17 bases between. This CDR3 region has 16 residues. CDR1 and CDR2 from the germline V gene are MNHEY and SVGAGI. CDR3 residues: CASSFRLFGRNTEAFF. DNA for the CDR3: TGTGCCAGCAGTTTCCGCCTATTTGGGAGAAACACTGAAGCTTTCTTT.

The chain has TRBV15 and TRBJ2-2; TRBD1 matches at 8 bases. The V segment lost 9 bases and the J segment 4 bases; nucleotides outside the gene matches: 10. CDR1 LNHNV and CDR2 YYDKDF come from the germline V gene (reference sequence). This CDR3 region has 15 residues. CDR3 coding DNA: TGTGCCACTAAACCGACAGGGGAAGGCACCGGGGAGCTGTTTTTT. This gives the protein CATKPTGEGTGELFF. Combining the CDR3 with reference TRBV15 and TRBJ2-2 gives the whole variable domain DAMVIQNPRYQVTQFGKPVTLSCSQTLNHNVMYWYQQKSSQAPKLLFHYYDKDFNNEADTPDNFQSRRPNTSFCFLDIRSPGLGDTAMYLCATKPTGEGTGELFFGEGSRLTVL.

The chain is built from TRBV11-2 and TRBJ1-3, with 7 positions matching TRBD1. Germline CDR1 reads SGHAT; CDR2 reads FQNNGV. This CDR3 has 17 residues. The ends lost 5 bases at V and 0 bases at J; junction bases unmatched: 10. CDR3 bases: TGTGCCAGCAGCCCTCGGGACAGACTTAACTCTGGAAACACCATATATTTT. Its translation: CASSPRDRLNSGNTIYF.

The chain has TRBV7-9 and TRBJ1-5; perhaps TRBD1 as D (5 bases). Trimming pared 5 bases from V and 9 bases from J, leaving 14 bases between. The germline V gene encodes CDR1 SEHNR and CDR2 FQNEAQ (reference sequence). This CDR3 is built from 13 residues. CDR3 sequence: CASSRGALRPQHF. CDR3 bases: TGTGCCAGCAGCCGCGGGGCCCTCCGGCCCCAGCATTTT. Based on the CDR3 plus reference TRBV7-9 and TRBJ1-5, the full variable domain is DTGVSQNPRHKITKRGQNVTFRCDPISEHNRLYWYRQTLGQGPEFLTYFQNEAQLEKSRLLSDRFSAERPKGSFSTLEIQRTEQGDSAMYLCASSRGALRPQHFGDGTRLSIL.

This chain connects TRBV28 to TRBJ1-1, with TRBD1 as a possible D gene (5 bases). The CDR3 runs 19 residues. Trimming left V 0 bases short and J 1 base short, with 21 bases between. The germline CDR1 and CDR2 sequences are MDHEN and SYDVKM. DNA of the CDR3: TGTGCCAGCAGTTTATGGAACCCAGGGAAGCGTACAACGAACACTGAAGCTTTCTTT. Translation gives CASSLWNPGKRTTNTEAFF. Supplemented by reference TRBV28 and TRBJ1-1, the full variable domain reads DVKVTQSSRYLVKRTGEKVFLECVQDMDHENMFWYRQDPGLGLRLIYFSYDVKMKEKGDIPEGYSVSREKKERFSLILESASTNQTSMYLCASSLWNPGKRTTNTEAFFGQGTRLTVV.

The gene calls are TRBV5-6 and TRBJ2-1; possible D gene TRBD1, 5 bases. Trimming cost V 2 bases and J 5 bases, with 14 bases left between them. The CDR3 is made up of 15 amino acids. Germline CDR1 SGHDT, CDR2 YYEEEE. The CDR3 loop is CASSLDSLYDNEQFF. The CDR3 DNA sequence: TGTGCCAGCAGCTTAGACAGCCTTTATGACAATGAGCAGTTCTTC.